The text below deals with one TCR beta chain. This CDR3 has 14 amino acids. The V and J ends lost 10 bases and 2 bases respectively, with 18 bases between them. Germline-derived CDR1 and CDR2 are ENHRY and SYGVKD. Libraries were prepared by immunoSEQ multiplex PCR; TCRdb keeps only in-frame clonotypes and omits some of them. The sample has more than 2 million clones, 85% to 95% seen once. This entry is derived from a study of shared clonotypes between healthy human individuals. The gene calls are TRBV10-3 and TRBJ2-7, with TRBD1 as a possible D gene (6 bases). The sequence derives from a man younger than 35 in good health. Material: naive CD4+ T cells sorted from blood. Subset defined: CD45RA+ positively selected. CDR3 sequence: CASAGTNLAYEQYF. CDR3 nucleotides: TGTGCCAGCGCCGGGACAAATTTGGCCTACGAGCAGTACTTC.